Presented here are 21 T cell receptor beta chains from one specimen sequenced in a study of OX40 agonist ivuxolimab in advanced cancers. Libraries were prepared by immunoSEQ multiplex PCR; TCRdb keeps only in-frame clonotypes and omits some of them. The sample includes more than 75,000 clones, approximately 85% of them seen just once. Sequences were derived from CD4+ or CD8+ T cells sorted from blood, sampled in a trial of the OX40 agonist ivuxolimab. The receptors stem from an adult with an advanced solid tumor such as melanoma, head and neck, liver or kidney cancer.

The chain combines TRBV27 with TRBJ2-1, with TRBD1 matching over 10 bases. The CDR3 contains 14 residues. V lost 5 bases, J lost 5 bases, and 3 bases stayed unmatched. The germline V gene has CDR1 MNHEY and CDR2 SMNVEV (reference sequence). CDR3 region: CASSVGTGDNEQFF. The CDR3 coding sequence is TGTGCCAGCAGTGTAGGGACAGGGGACAATGAGCAGTTCTTC.

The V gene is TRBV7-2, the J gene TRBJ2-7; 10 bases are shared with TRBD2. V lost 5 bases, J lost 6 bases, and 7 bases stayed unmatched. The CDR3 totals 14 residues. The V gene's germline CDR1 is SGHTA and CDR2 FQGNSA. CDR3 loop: CASSLGLAGVEQYF. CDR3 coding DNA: TGTGCCAGCAGCCTGGGGCTAGCGGGAGTCGAGCAGTACTTC.

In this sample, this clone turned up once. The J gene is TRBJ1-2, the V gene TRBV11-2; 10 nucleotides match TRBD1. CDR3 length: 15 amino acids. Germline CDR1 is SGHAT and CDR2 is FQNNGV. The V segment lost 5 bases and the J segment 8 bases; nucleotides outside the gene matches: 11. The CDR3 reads CASSIGTGASQGYTF. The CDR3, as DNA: TGTGCCAGCAGCATCGGGACAGGGGCTTCGCAGGGCTACACCTTC. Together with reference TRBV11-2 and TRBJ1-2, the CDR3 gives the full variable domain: EAGVAQSPRYKIIEKRQSVAFWCNPISGHATLYWYQQILGQGPKLLIQFQNNGVVDDSQLPKDRFSAERLKGVDSTLKIQPAKLEDSAVYLCASSIGTGASQGYTFGSGTRLTVV.

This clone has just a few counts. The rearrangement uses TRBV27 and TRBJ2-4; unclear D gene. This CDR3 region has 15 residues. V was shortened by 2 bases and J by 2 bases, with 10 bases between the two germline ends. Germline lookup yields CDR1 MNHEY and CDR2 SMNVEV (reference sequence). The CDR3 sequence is CASSLTQPSKNIQYF. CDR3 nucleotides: TGTGCCAGCAGTTTAACCCAGCCTTCCAAAAACATTCAGTACTTC.

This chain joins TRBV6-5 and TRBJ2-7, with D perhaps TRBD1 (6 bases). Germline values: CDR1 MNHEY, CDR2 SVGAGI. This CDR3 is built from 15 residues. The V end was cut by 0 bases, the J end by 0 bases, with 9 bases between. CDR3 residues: CASSYSRGGSYEQYF. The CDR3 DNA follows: TGTGCCAGCAGTTACTCGAGAGGGGGCTCCTACGAGCAGTACTTC.

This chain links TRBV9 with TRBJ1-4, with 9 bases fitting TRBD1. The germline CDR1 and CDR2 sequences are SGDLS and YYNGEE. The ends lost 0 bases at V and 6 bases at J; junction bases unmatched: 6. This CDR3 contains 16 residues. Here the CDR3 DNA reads TGTGCCAGCAGCGTAGGATTGGACAGGGGTCATGAAAAACTGTTTTTT. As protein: CASSVGLDRGHEKLFF. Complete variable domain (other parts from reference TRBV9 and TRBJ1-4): DSGVTQTPKHLITATGQRVTLRCSPRSGDLSVYWYQQSLDQGLQFLIQYYNGEERAKGNILERFSAQQFPDLHSELNLSSLELGDSALYFCASSVGLDRGHEKLFFGSGTQLSVL.

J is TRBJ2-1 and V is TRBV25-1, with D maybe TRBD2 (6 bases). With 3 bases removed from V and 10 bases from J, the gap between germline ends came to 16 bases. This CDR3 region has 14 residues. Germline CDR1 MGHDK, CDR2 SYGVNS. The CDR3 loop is CASSELGTRGEQFF. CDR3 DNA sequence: TGTGCCAGCAGTGAGCTTGGTACTCGGGGGGAGCAGTTCTTC.

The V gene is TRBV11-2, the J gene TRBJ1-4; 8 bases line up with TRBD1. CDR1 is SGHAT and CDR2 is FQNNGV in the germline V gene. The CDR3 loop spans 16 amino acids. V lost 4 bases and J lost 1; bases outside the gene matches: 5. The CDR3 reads CASSSRQGITNEKLFF. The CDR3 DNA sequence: TGTGCCAGCAGCTCCCGACAGGGGATAACTAATGAAAAACTGTTTTTT.

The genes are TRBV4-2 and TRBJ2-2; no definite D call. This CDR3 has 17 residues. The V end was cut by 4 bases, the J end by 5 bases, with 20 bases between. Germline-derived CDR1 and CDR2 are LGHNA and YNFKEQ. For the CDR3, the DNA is TGTGCCAGCAGCCGCCCTGTAGAGCTCCCAGTTACCGGGGAGCTGTTTTTT. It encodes CASSRPVELPVTGELFF.

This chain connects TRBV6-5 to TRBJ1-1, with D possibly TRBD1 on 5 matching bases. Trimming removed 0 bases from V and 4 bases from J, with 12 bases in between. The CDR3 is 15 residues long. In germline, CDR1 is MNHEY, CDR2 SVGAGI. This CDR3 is CASSYSRQGGTEAFF. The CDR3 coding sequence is TGTGCCAGCAGTTACTCGAGGCAGGGAGGCACTGAAGCTTTCTTT.

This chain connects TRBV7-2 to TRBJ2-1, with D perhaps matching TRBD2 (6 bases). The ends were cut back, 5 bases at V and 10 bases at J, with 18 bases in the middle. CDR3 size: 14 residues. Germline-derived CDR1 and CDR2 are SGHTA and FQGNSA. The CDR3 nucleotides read TGTGCCAGCAGCATCGGGGCCCCGCGGGACGAGCAGTTCTTC. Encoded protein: CASSIGAPRDEQFF.

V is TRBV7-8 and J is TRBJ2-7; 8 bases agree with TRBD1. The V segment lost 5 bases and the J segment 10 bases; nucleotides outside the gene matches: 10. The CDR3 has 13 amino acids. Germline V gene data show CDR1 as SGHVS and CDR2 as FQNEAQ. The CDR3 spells CASSGGQVGQQYF. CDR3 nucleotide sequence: TGTGCCAGCAGCGGGGGACAGGTGGGGCAACAGTACTTC.

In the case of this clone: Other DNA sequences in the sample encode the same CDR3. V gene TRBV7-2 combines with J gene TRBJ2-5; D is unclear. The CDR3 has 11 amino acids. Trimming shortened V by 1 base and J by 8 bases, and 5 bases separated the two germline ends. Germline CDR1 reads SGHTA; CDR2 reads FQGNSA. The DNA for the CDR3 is TGTGCCAGCAGCTTAGACCAAACCCAGTACTTC. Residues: CASSLDQTQYF.

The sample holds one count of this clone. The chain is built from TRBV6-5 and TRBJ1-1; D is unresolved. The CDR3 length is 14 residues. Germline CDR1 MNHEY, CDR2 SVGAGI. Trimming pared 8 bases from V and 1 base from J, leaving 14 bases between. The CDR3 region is CASLPMGRNTEAFF. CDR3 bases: TGTGCCAGCCTACCGATGGGCCGGAACACTGAAGCTTTCTTT.

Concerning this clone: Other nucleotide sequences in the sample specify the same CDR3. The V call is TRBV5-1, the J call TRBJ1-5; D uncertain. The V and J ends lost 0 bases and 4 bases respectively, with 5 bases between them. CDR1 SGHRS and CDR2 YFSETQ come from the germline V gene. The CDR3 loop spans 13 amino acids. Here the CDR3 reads CASSLDSNQPQHF. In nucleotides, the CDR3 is TGCGCCAGCAGCTTGGACAGTAATCAGCCCCAGCATTTT.

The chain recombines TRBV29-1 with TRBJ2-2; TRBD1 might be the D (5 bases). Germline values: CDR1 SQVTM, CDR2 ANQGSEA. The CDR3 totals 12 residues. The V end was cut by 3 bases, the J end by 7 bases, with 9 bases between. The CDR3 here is CSVESGFGELFF. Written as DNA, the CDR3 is TGCAGCGTTGAGTCAGGGTTCGGGGAGCTGTTTTTT.

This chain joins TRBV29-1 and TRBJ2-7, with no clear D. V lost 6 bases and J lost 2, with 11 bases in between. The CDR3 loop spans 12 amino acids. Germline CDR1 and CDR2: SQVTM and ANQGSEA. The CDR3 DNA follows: TGCAGCGTGGGGATCTCCGCCTACGAGCAGTACTTC. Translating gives CSVGISAYEQYF.

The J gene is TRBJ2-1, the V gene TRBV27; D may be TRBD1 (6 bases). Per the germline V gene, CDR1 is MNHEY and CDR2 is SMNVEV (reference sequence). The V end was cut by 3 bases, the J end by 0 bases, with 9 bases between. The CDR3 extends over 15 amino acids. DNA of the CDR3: TGTGCCAGCAGTTTCGACAGGAGCTCCTACAATGAGCAGTTCTTC. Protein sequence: CASSFDRSSYNEQFF.

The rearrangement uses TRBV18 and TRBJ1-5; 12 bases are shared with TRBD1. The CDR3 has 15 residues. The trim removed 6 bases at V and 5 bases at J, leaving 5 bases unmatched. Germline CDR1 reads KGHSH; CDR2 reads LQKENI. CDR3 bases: TGTGCCAGCTCCTTGGGACAGGGGGCTGATCAGCCCCAGCATTTT. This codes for CASSLGQGADQPQHF.

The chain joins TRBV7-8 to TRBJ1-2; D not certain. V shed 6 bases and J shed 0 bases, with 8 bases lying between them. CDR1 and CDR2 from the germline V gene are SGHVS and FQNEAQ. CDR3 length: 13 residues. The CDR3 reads CASSLTSNYGYTF. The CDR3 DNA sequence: TGTGCCAGCAGTCTGACATCTAACTATGGCTACACCTTC.

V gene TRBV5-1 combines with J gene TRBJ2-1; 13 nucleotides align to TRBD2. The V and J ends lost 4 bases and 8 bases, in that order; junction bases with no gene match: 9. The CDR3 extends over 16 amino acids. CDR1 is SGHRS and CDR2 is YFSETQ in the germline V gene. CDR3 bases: TGCGCCAGCAGCAGTGGACTAGCGGGAGAGGTCGATGAGCAGTTCTTC. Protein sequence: CASSSGLAGEVDEQFF.